Listed below are T cell receptor beta chains from one sample, sequenced in a study of glioma-infiltrating T cells. Each CDR3 protein gets one entry after TCRdb re-called the multiplex PCR reads with MiXCR. The profile covers approximately 89,000 distinct CDR3 sequences, with about a quarter appearing a single time and about 6.6% taken by the ten largest. The sample comprised glioma tissue, nonneoplastic brain tissue, or PBMCs (not recorded which). These receptor sequences come from a human donor with low-grade glioma or glioblastoma, undergoing nonglioma brain surgery, or in good health (not recorded which). Both conserved end residues are part of each CDR3. A D gene is named only where the DNA matches it firmly. Clone size is given for some rows only: seen once, a few or many times, or a class if the clone is expanded.

j_gene,abundance,len,v_gene,d_gene,CDR3nt,CDR3aa
TRBJ2-7,many,15,TRBV6-5,TRBD1,TGTGCCAGCAGTTACTCGGGACAGGACCCTACGAAGCAGTACTTC,CASSYSGQDPTKQYF
TRBJ1-1,many,13,TRBV6-1,.,TGTGCCAGCACCGGGAGACGGAACACTGAAGCTTTCTTT,CASTGRRNTEAFF
TRBJ2-2,many,13,TRBV6-6,.,TGTGCCAGCAGTTACGGTCCCTCTGGGGAGCTGTTTTTT,CASSYGPSGELFF
TRBJ2-7,.,14,TRBV29-1,TRBD2,TGCAGCGTGACTAGCGGGGGGCGAACCTACGAGCAGTACTTC,CSVTSGGRTYEQYF
TRBJ1-2,.,15,TRBV28,.,TGTGCCAGCAGTTTGACTGTGGGACATGTCTATAACTACACCTTC,CASSLTVGHVYNYTF
TRBJ2-1,.,15,TRBV2,.,TGTGCCAGCTCGCAAACGGCCGCCAAGCAAAATGAGCAGTTCTTC,CASSQTAAKQNEQFF
TRBJ1-2,.,14,TRBV2,TRBD1,TGTGCCAGCAGGGACCGGGACAGAATATATGGCTACACCTTC,CASRDRDRIYGYTF
TRBJ2-1,.,15,TRBV19,.,TGTGCCAGTAGTACCTTGGGGTCAACCTACAATGAGCAGTTCTTC,CASSTLGSTYNEQFF
TRBJ1-2,many,12,TRBV20-1,.,TGCAGTGCTAGAACCAACAGGGATGGCTACACCTTC,CSARTNRDGYTF
TRBJ2-3,many,14,TRBV18,.,TGTGCCAGCTCACCAAACGCCCAGGCAGATACGCAGTATTTT,CASSPNAQADTQYF
TRBJ2-3,many,13,TRBV27,.,TGTGCCAGCAGTTTTCACGGCACAGATACGCAGTATTTT,CASSFHGTDTQYF
TRBJ1-1,many,15,TRBV4-1,.,TGCGCCAGCAGCCCCCCCGGGACTTCCGACACTGAAGCTTTCTTT,CASSPPGTSDTEAFF
TRBJ2-7,many,13,TRBV6-2/TRBV6-3,.,TGTGCCAGCAACGAGGGCAGAGCCTACGAGCAGTACTTC,CASNEGRAYEQYF
TRBJ2-3,many,16,TRBV7-2,TRBD2,TGTGCCAGCAGCCCTCAAGGGAGCGGGGTAACAGATACGCAGTATTTT,CASSPQGSGVTDTQYF
TRBJ2-7,many,10,TRBV3-1,.,TGTGCCAGCGGGGATTACGAGCAGTACTTC,CASGDYEQYF
TRBJ2-3,many,14,TRBV4-2,TRBD2,TGTGCCAGCAGAGCAGGACTAGCCAGGGGTACGCAGTATTTT,CASRAGLARGTQYF
TRBJ2-1,.,16,TRBV3-1,.,TGTGCCAGCAGCCCCCTAGCATCCAGCTCCTACAATGAGCAGTTCTTC,CASSPLASSSYNEQFF
TRBJ1-1,.,14,TRBV4-2,.,TGTGCCAGCAAAGTGGGGAATTCGAACACTGAAGCTTTCTTT,CASKVGNSNTEAFF
TRBJ2-2,few,16,TRBV5-1,.,TGCGCCAGCAGACCGGGCGGCTTCGTTAACACCGGGGAGCTGTTTTTT,CASRPGGFVNTGELFF
TRBJ2-7,.,14,TRBV12-3/TRBV12-4,TRBD2,TGTGCCAGCAGGCCTCGGGGGGGCGCCTACGAGCAGTACTTC,CASRPRGGAYEQYF
TRBJ1-2,.,16,TRBV5-4,TRBD1,TGTGCCAGCAGCTCTTGGGACAGGGTGAAATTCTATGGCTACACCTTC,CASSSWDRVKFYGYTF
TRBJ2-3,.,16,TRBV2,TRBD2,TGTGCCACCCGCCGGACTAGCGGGACTAGCACAGATACGCAGTATTTT,CATRRTSGTSTDTQYF
TRBJ2-7,many,15,TRBV6-1,TRBD2,TGTGCCAGCAGTCAGACTAGCGGGACCCCCTACGAGCAGTACTTC,CASSQTSGTPYEQYF
TRBJ2-5,few,18,TRBV18,TRBD2,TGTGCCAGCTCGTTGGGACTAGCGGGGGGGCCTGGAGGAGAGACCCAGTACTTC,CASSLGLAGGPGGETQYF
TRBJ1-2,.,15,TRBV7-9,.,TGTGCCAGCAGCTTAGCGCTATCCCGGAGCTATGGCTACACCTTC,CASSLALSRSYGYTF
TRBJ2-1,many,13,TRBV6-4,.,TGTGCCAGCAGTGACTCGAGCTGGTCTGAGCAGTTCTTC,CASSDSSWSEQFF
TRBJ2-7,many,13,TRBV7-9,.,TGTGCCAGCAGCTTAGCCGCAGCCTACGAGCAGTACTTC,CASSLAAAYEQYF
TRBJ1-5,.,12,TRBV20-1,.,TGCAGTGCTAGAGATCAAATCAATCAGCCGCATTTT,CSARDQINQPHF
TRBJ2-1,few,14,TRBV2,.,TGTGCCAGCAGCATTATCCGCTTGGGCAATGAGCAGTTCTTC,CASSIIRLGNEQFF
TRBJ2-7,.,16,TRBV11-2,TRBD1,TGTGCCAGCAGCCCGGGGCTTCTTAACAGGGGTTACGAGCAGTACTTC,CASSPGLLNRGYEQYF
TRBJ1-5,many,15,TRBV7-2,.,TGTGCCAGCAGCAAAGGGGCAGCCTTCAATCAGCCCCAGCATTTT,CASSKGAAFNQPQHF
TRBJ2-5,.,14,TRBV29-1,.,TGCAGCGTTAAAAAGGGGTCGGCCCAAGAGACCCAGTACTTC,CSVKKGSAQETQYF
TRBJ2-7,many,14,TRBV6-5,TRBD1,TGTGCCAGCAGTTACAGGACAGGGGAAGGCGAGCAGTACTTC,CASSYRTGEGEQYF
TRBJ1-2,once,16,TRBV18,.,TGTGCCAGCTCACCGGCAGGAAATAGGGTCAACTATGGCTGCACCTTC,CASSPAGNRVNYGCTF
TRBJ2-7,.,16,TRBV20-1,.,TGCAGTGCTAGGGATGTGGAGGGGGGGACCTACAACGAGCAGTACTTC,CSARDVEGGTYNEQYF
TRBJ1-6,many,14,TRBV12-3/TRBV12-4,.,TGTGCCAGCAGCACTATGGGACCCCAGGCACCCCTCCACTTT,CASSTMGPQAPLHF
TRBJ1-2,many,13,TRBV4-2,.,TGTGCCAGCAGTCAAGAAAGGAGGTATGGCTACACCTTC,CASSQERRYGYTF
TRBJ2-3,many,13,TRBV10-3,TRBD1,TGTGCCATCCGGGGACAGGGGAAGGATACGCAGTATTTT,CAIRGQGKDTQYF
TRBJ1-2,few,15,TRBV29-1,.,TGCAGCGTTGAATCCCCTGGGAGGGGGGCCTATGGCTACACCTTC,CSVESPGRGAYGYTF
TRBJ1-2,.,14,TRBV6-1,.,TGTGCCAGCCGGGTCGGTGGCCCTAACTATGGCTACACCTTC,CASRVGGPNYGYTF
TRBJ1-5,.,16,TRBV6-6,TRBD1,TGTGCCAGCAGTTACTCAGCAGGGGGTGGCAATCAGCCCCAGCATTTT,CASSYSAGGGNQPQHF
TRBJ1-2,few,16,TRBV19,.,TGTGCCAGTACCCCGGGTCCGGCACTCACTAACTATGGCTACACCTTC,CASTPGPALTNYGYTF
TRBJ2-3,many,15,TRBV27,TRBD2,TGTGCCAGCAGTTTTAGGGCGGGAGCCGGAGATACGCAGTATTTT,CASSFRAGAGDTQYF
TRBJ2-3,many,16,TRBV19,TRBD2,TGTGCCAGTAGTCTCAGGATAGCGGGACGCACAGATACGCAGTATTTT,CASSLRIAGRTDTQYF
TRBJ2-3,many,16,TRBV7-6,.,TGTGCCAGCAGCTTAGTACCAGGCCCTAGCACAGATACGCAGTATTTT,CASSLVPGPSTDTQYF
TRBJ1-1,many,14,TRBV12-3/TRBV12-4,.,TGTGCCAGCAGTCTTACGCCTCGGCATCGTGAAGCTTTCTTT,CASSLTPRHREAFF
TRBJ2-7,.,15,TRBV5-4,TRBD2,TGTGCCAGCAGCTTGCGGCGGGAGGACTCCTACGAGCAGTACTTC,CASSLRREDSYEQYF
TRBJ2-4,many,14,TRBV20-1,.,TGCAGTGCTATCAAAAACCGAGGCAAAAACATTCAGTACTTC,CSAIKNRGKNIQYF